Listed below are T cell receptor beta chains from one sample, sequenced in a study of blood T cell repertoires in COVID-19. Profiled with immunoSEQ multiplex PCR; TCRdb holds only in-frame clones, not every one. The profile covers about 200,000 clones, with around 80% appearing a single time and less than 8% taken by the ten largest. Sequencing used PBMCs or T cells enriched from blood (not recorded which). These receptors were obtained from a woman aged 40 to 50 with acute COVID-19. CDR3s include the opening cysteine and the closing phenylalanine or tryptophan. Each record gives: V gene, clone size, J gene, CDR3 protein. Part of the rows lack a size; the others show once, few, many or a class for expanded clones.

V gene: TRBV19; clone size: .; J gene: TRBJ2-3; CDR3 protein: CASSPKRGGLTDTQYF
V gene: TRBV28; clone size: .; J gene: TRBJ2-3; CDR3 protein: CASNEYTDTQYF
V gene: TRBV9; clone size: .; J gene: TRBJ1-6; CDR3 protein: CASRRTGGENSPLHF
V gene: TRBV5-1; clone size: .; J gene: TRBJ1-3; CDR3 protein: CASSPSGTGGASGNTIYF
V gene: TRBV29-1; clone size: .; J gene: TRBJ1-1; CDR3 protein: CSATGTGEVNTEAFF
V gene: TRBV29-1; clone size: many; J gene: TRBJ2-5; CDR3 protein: CSVEDWDSVQETQYF
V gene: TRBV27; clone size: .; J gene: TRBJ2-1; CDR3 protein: CASSPGRGYNEQFF
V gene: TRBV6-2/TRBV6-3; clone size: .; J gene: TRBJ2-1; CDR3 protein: CASSYDPGVNEQFF
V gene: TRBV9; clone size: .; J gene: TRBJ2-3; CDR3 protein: CASSVDSTLGTDTQYF
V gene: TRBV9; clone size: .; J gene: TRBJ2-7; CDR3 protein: CASNPTGNSYEQYF
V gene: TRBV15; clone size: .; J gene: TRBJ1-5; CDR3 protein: CATSRGGNNQPQHF
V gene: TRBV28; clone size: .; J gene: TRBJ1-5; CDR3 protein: CASSLGGTNQPQHF
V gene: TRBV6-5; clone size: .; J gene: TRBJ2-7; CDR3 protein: CASRIGQVYEQYF
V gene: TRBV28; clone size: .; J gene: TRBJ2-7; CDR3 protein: CASSLGPTYEQYF
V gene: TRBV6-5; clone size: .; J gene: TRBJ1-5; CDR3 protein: CASARGTLDQPQHF
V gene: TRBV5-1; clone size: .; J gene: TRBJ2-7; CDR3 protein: CASSSMGTGGYEQYF
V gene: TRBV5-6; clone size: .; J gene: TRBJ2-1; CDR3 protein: CASSSGTGYGEQFF
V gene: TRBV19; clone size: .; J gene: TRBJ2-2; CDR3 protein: CASSIFGASGTGELFF
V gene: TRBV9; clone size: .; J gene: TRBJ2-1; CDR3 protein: CASSEGTSGSSYNEQFF
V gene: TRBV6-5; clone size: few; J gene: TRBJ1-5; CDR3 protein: CASVVTTSNQPQHF
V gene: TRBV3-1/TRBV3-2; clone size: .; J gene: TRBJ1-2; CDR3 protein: CASSQDTGVGGYTF
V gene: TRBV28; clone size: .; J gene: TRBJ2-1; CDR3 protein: CASSLGAGTVYNEQFF
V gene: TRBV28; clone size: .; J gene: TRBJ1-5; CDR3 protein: CASSYRIGNMQPQHF
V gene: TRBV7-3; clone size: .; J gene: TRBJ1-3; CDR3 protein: CASSPGSSGNTIYF
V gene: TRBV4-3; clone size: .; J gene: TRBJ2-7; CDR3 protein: CASSQGPGGTYEQYF
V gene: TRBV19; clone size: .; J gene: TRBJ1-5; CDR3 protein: CASSGTMNQPQHF
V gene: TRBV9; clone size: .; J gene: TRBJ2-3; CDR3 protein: CASSVALAGLTDTQYF
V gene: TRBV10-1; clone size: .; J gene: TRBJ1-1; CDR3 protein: CARRIPKKDTLGHTEAFF
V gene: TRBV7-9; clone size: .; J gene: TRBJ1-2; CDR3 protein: CASSLVAPFHGYTF
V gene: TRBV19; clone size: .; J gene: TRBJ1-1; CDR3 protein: CASSIGGQKGNTEAFF
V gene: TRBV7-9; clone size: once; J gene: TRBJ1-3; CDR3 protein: CASSSESPGGGNTIYF
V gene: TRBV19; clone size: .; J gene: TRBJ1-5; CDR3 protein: CASSTGDGEPQHF
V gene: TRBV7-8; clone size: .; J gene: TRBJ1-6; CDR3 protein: CASSLDSYNSPLHF
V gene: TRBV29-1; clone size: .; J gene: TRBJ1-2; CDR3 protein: CSGDTDNYGYTF